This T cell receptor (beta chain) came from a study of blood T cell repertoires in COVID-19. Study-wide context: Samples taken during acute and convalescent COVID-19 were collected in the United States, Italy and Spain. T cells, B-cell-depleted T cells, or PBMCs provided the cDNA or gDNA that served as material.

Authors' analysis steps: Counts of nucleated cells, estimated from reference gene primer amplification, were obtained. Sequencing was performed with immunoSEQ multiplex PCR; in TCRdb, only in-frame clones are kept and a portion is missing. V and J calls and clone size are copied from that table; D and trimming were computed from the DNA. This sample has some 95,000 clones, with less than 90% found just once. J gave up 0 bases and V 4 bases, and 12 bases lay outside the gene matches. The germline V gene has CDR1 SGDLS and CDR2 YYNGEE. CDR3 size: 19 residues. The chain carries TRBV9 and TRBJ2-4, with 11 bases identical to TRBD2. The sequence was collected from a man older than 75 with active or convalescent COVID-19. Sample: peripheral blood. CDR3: CASSLLRASGRLAKNIQYF. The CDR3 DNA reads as TGTGCCAGCAGCCTCCTCCGGGCTAGCGGGAGGCTAGCCAAAAACATTCAGTACTTC.